A single sample is the source of the 5 T cell receptor beta chains below, sequenced in a study of T cell repertoires in cytomegalovirus infection. These receptors have no identified antigens. TCRdb analysed the reads with MiXCR anew, one entry per CDR3 protein. The sample has approximately 1,000,000 distinct CDR3 sequences; around 30% are singletons. The specimen comprised cultured CD8+ T cells from PBMCs, sampled from culture after CMV antigen stimulation. The source is a human donor in good health (CMV status not recorded). Some clones in this sample may be carry-over from other donors' samples.

This chain connects TRBV20-1 to TRBJ2-7; unclear D gene. Germline V gene data show CDR1 as DFQATT and CDR2 as SNEGSKA (reference sequence). CDR3 length: 11 residues. The CDR3 here is CSTGLSHEQYV. The CDR3 nucleotides are TGCAGCACGGGCCTCTCCCACGAGCAGTACGTC.

This chain joins TRBV6-1 and TRBJ1-2, with D possibly matching TRBD1 (5 bases). The ends were cut back, 0 bases at V and 4 bases at J, with 15 bases in the middle. CDR1 MNHNS and CDR2 SASEGT come from the germline V gene. This CDR3 has 16 amino acids. The CDR3 DNA reads TGTGCCAGCAGTGAAGCGACCTTTGGGGGGTTCTATGGCTACACCTTC. Amino acid sequence: CASSEATFGGFYGYTF.

This clonotype was counted at least ten times. The chain carries TRBV7-8 and TRBJ2-4; D is tentatively TRBD1 or TRBD2 (5 bases each). CDR1 is SGHVS, CDR2 FQNEAQ, per germline. The CDR3 runs to 15 residues. Trimming removed 7 bases from V and 0 bases from J, with 13 bases in between. DNA for the CDR3: TGTGCCAGCACCCCCTTGGGGGTAGCCAAAAACATTCAGTACTTC. Residues: CASTPLGVAKNIQYF. Full variable domain (outside the CDR3, taken from reference TRBV7-8 and TRBJ2-4): GAGVSQSPRYKVAKRGQDVALRCDPISGHVSLFWYQQALGQGPEFLTYFQNEAQLDKSGLPSDRFFAERPEGSVSTLKIQRTQQEDSAVYLCASTPLGVAKNIQYFGAGTRLSVL.

The chain joins TRBV9 to TRBJ2-3; D not certain. The CDR3 loop spans 15 amino acids. Germline assignment: CDR1 SGDLS and CDR2 YYNGEE. V shed 0 bases and J shed 0 bases, with 8 bases lying between them. The CDR3 nucleotides read TGTGCCAGCAGCGTAGGCGAATCTAGCACAGATACGCAGTATTTT. This gives the protein CASSVGESSTDTQYF.

The chain uses TRBV4-1 and TRBJ1-5; D possibly corresponds to TRBD1 (6 bases). CDR3 length: 15 amino acids. Germline CDR1 and CDR2: MGHRA and YSYEKL. Deletions cut 1 base from V and 3 bases from J, with 10 bases between. CDR3 coding DNA: TGCGCCAGCAGCCAAGGGGGGGCACTCAATCAGCCCCAGCATTTT. It specifies CASSQGGALNQPQHF.